This TCR beta chain appears in the sequencing data of a study of blood T cell repertoires in COVID-19. Across the study: Sites in the United States, Italy and Spain provided acute and convalescent COVID-19 samples.

Germline V CDR1 and CDR2: SGDLS, YYNGEE. The ends were cut back, 2 bases at V and 0 bases at J, with 5 bases in the middle. The CDR3 totals 13 residues. Repertoires were generated with immunoSEQ multiplex PCR, while TCRdb's copy carries only in-frame clones and drops some. In the table there are fewer than 110,000 clones, about nine tenths of which are singletons. Source material: peripheral blood. The receptor's source is an elderly woman in a cohort sampled during active COVID-19. The chain carries TRBV9 and TRBJ2-5, with a possible D match to TRBD2 (5 bases). The CDR3 here is CASSVGDQETQYF. The CDR3 nucleotides are TGTGCCAGCAGCGTCGGGGACCAAGAGACCCAGTACTTC.